These 9 T cell receptor beta chains came from one sample sequenced in a study of cytomegalovirus exposure and HLA in healthy donors. 13 Jbeta primers and 60 Vbeta primers were used for the PCR. Sequenced by immunoSEQ multiplex PCR; TCRdb stores in-frame clones only, minus some. The table includes approximately 80,000 clones, around 70% detected once. The material sequenced was PBMCs. The receptors were sampled from a woman between 35 and 50 years old in good health and CMV-seropositive.

V and J are TRBV11-2 and TRBJ2-3; perhaps TRBD1 as D (6 bases). In germline, CDR1 is SGHAT, CDR2 FQNNGV. Trimming took 1 base from V and 2 from J, leaving 13 bases between them. The CDR3 is 16 residues long. CDR3: CASSLVEGQHTDTQYF. In DNA, the CDR3 is TGTGCCAGCAGCTTAGTTGAAGGACAGCACACAGATACGCAGTATTTT.

The chain combines TRBV6-1 with TRBJ1-1; possibly TRBD1 for D (5 bases). The germline V gene has CDR1 MNHNS and CDR2 SASEGT. V lost 4 bases and J lost 0, with 9 bases in between. The CDR3 sequence is 14 residues long. The CDR3 DNA sequence: TGTGCCAGCAGTGGAATGACAGTGAACACTGAAGCTTTCTTT. Protein product: CASSGMTVNTEAFF.

The chain uses TRBV19 and TRBJ1-2; D might be TRBD1 (6 bases). V was pared by 5 bases and J by 2 bases, with 21 bases between. Germline V CDR1 and CDR2: LNHDA, SQIVND (reference sequence). This CDR3 is 17 amino acids long. This chain's CDR3 is CASSLGTYFGQNYGYTF. CDR3 coding DNA: TGTGCCAGTAGTCTGGGGACGTATTTCGGACAGAACTATGGCTACACCTTC.

The chain carries TRBV7-3 and TRBJ2-7; 10 positions agree with TRBD1. With 0 bases clipped from V and 4 bases from J, the junction kept 3 bases outside the gene matches. Germline V gene sequence: CDR1 SGHTA, CDR2 FQGTGA. The CDR3 is made up of 15 amino acids. In DNA form, the CDR3 reads TGTGCCAGCAGCTTAACGGGACAGGGGAAATACGAGCAGTACTTC. Translating it yields CASSLTGQGKYEQYF. Combining the CDR3 with reference TRBV7-3 and TRBJ2-7 gives the whole variable domain GAGVSQTPSNKVTEKGKYVELRCDPISGHTALYWYRQSLGQGPEFLIYFQGTGAADDSGLPNDRFFAVRPEGSVSTLKIQRTERGDSAVYLCASSLTGQGKYEQYFGPGTRLTVT.

J is TRBJ1-1 and V is TRBV6-5, with D hard to call. The V end lost 6 bases, the J end lost 4 bases, and 12 bases lay between the germline ends. The CDR3 runs to 13 residues. Germline assignment: CDR1 MNHEY and CDR2 SVGAGI. CDR3 nucleotide sequence: TGTGCCAGCAGAGCTTTCGGGATCACTGAAGCTTTCTTT. This gives the protein CASRAFGITEAFF.

The chain employs TRBV6-5 and TRBJ2-3; TRBD2 is a possible D gene (6 bases). Trimming took off 10 bases at V and 5 bases at J, with 22 bases between the two ends. There are 15 residues in the CDR3. CDR1 and CDR2 from the germline V gene are MNHEY and SVGAGI. The DNA of the CDR3 is TGTGCCACCCTACGGTTCCGGGGGTCAAGAGATACGCAGTATTTT. Amino acids: CATLRFRGSRDTQYF.

The chain couples TRBV5-8 to TRBJ2-1, with D possibly matching TRBD1 (7 bases). The CDR3 runs to 15 residues. Trimming removed 0 bases at V and 7 bases at J, with 14 bases between. Germline values: CDR1 SGHTS, CDR2 YDEGEE. The chain's CDR3 is CASSLAEGARNEQFF. As DNA, the CDR3 is TGTGCCAGCAGCTTGGCGGAGGGGGCGCGGAATGAGCAGTTCTTC.

The chain couples TRBV5-1 to TRBJ2-7; TRBD1 aligns across 7 bases. With 7 bases clipped from V and 7 bases from J, the junction kept 14 bases outside the gene matches. Germline CDR1 and CDR2: SGHRS and YFSETQ. The CDR3 is 14 amino acids. CDR3 residues: CASQQTDRAWEQYF. CDR3 in DNA: TGCGCCAGCCAGCAGACCGACAGGGCGTGGGAGCAGTACTTC.

V usage is TRBV4-3 and J usage is TRBJ2-7; 10 bases map to TRBD1. The germline gives CDR1 LGHNA, CDR2 YSLEER. V lost 4 bases, J lost 4 bases, and 10 bases stayed unmatched. The CDR3 length is 16 residues. CDR3 amino acids: CASSRVGTGEGYEQYF. CDR3 DNA sequence: TGCGCCAGCAGCCGCGTTGGGACAGGGGAGGGATACGAGCAGTACTTC.